This TCR beta chain was recovered during a study of T-cell reconstitution after alpha-beta-depleted transplantation in children. The CDR3 sequence is 17 residues long. CDR1 SGDLS and CDR2 YYNGEE come from the germline V gene. J lost 2 bases, V lost 3 bases, and 10 bases had no gene match. As it was prepared, the TCRbeta library received unique molecular identifiers. Each CDR3 protein is one row after TCRdb ran MiXCR on the PCR reads. This table holds fewer than 750,000 distinct CDR3 sequences, about 23% found once. As regards this clonotype: Its antigen is unknown.

Study findings and constraints: Some patients owed their high day-60 TCRbeta diversity to surviving recipient T cells and thymic progenitors.

V is TRBV9 and J is TRBJ2-2; 7 nucleotides line up with TRBD1. Sequencing used PBMCs, mostly from graft donor cells, obtained 360 days after TCRalphabeta/CD19-depleted stem cell transplant. This clonotype was obtained from a boy under two years old who had a stem cell transplant for acute myeloid leukemia, so the T cells may come from the graft donor. The CDR3 reads CASSDSPTGVNTGELFF. The CDR3 DNA is TGTGCCAGCAGCGATTCCCCTACAGGGGTAAACACCGGGGAGCTGTTTTTT. Full variable domain (remainder filled in from reference TRBV9 and TRBJ2-2): DSGVTQTPKHLITATGQRVTLRCSPRSGDLSVYWYQQSLDQGLQFLIQYYNGEERAKGNILERFSAQQFPDLHSELNLSSLELGDSALYFCASSDSPTGVNTGELFFGEGSRLTVL.